The present T cell receptor (beta chain) was sequenced within a study of technical replicates of blood from several donors. Some clones are missing from TCRdb's copy, which holds only in-frame ones; the method was immunoSEQ multiplex PCR. The table lists about 83,000 clones, about 94% of them singletons, with 0.2% to 0.25% in the top ten. The ends lost 4 bases at V and 7 bases at J; junction bases unmatched: 10. This CDR3 is built from 14 residues. Germline V gives CDR1 SGDLS, CDR2 YYNGEE. This clonotype was obtained from a human donor in good health. Sequenced input: T cells isolated from PBMCs. The chain combines TRBV9 with TRBJ1-2; 7 positions agree with TRBD1. The CDR3 sequence: CASSPSTGSFGYTF. As DNA, the CDR3 is TGTGCCAGCAGCCCCTCGACAGGGAGCTTTGGCTACACCTTC.